A selection of T cell receptor beta chains follows, all from one sample in a study of long-term antiretroviral therapy in people with HIV. Repertoires were generated with immunoSEQ multiplex PCR, while TCRdb's copy carries only in-frame clones and drops some. The sample holds around 30,000 clones, over 90% seen once. Sequenced here: unsorted PBMCs, sampled almost 6.7 years after starting antiretroviral therapy. The receptor set was obtained from a woman aged 40 to 55 with HIV. Both conserved end residues are part of each CDR3. The D gene is left open where the match is weak. The size field is filled for only some rows; it gives once, few, many or a size class.

clone_size d_call j_call v_call cdr3_nt cdr3_aa
NA TRBD1 TRBJ1-5 TRBV19 TGTGCCAGTAAGGACAGGGGGCTTCAGCCCCAGCATTTT CASKDRGLQPQHF
NA NA TRBJ2-6 TRBV19 TGTGCCACCTCCTCTGGGGCCAACGTCCTGACTTTC CATSSGANVLTF
NA NA TRBJ2-3 TRBV5-1 TGCGCCAGCAGCTTGGAGTCAGGCCCCCAGGGAGATACGCAGTATTTT CASSLESGPQGDTQYF
NA TRBD1 TRBJ2-5 TRBV5-1 TGCGCCAGCAGCTTGGCCGGCCGGACAGGCTCGACAGAGACCCAGTACTTC CASSLAGRTGSTETQYF
NA NA TRBJ2-3 TRBV6-5 TGTGCCAGCAGAGACACAGATACGCAGTATTTT CASRDTDTQYF
NA NA TRBJ2-7 TRBV5-5 TGTGCCAGCAGCTTCGGACTTAACTACGAGCAGTACTTC CASSFGLNYEQYF
NA NA TRBJ2-3 TRBV6-6 TGTGCCAGCAGCGATAGACCCGATTGGGCAGATACGCAGTATTTT CASSDRPDWADTQYF
NA NA TRBJ2-3 TRBV11-2 TGTGCCAGCAGCCGTTACACAGATACGCAGTATTTT CASSRYTDTQYF
NA NA TRBJ1-2 TRBV27 TGTGCCAGCAGCTCCACCCACAGCTATGGCTACACCTTC CASSSTHSYGYTF
NA NA TRBJ1-1 TRBV7-6 TGTGCCAGCAGCTTGCGTCAGGACATGAACACTGAAGCTTTCTTT CASSLRQDMNTEAFF
NA NA TRBJ1-3 TRBV11-2 TGTGCCAGCAGCTTATCACGTTCTGGAAACACCATATATTTT CASSLSRSGNTIYF
NA TRBD1 TRBJ1-6 TRBV7-9 TGTGCCAGCAGCCCTACCGGGACAGGGATTCCCCTCCACTTT CASSPTGTGIPLHF
NA TRBD1 TRBJ1-2 TRBV6-1 TGTGCCAGCAGTGAAGGGACAGGGCTTTATGGCTACACCTTC CASSEGTGLYGYTF
NA TRBD1 TRBJ2-5 TRBV19 TGTGCCAGTAGTACCGGGTACAGGGGAGAGACCCAGTACTTC CASSTGYRGETQYF
NA NA TRBJ2-5 TRBV13 TGTGCCAGCAGTCGACTAGTGGTCGAGACCCAGTACTTC CASSRLVVETQYF
NA NA TRBJ1-5 TRBV4-3 TGCGCCAGCAGCCAAACAGATAACAATCAGCCCCAGCATTTT CASSQTDNNQPQHF
once NA TRBJ1-3 TRBV2 TGTGCCAGCAGGGAACAGGCAGGAAACACCATATATTTT CASREQAGNTIYF
NA NA TRBJ1-5 TRBV10-3 TGTGCCATCAGTGAGGGGGCCCTTTCCCAGCCCCAGCATTTT CAISEGALSQPQHF
NA TRBD1 TRBJ1-4 TRBV7-9 TGTGCCAGCAGCATAGGACAGGGAACTAATGAAAAACTGTTTTTT CASSIGQGTNEKLFF
NA TRBD1 TRBJ1-3 TRBV5-1 TGCGCCAGCAGCTCCGGGACAGGGGGTTCTTTGAGCTCTGGAAACACCATATATTTT CASSSGTGGSLSSGNTIYF
NA NA TRBJ1-6 TRBV21-1 TGTGCCAGCAGCAAACTCGAGGACTCCGGTTCACCCCTCCACTTT CASSKLEDSGSPLHF
NA TRBD2 TRBJ2-2 TRBV7-2 TGTGCCAGCAGCGTAAGACTAGCGGACAACACCGGGGAGCTGTTTTTT CASSVRLADNTGELFF
NA NA TRBJ1-6 TRBV27 TGTGCCGGCAGTTTAACTGGCGGTAGCACTAATTCACCCCTCCACTTT CAGSLTGGSTNSPLHF
NA NA TRBJ2-7 TRBV5-1 TGCGCCAGCAGCTTGGTTGGGGCCGAGCAGTACTTC CASSLVGAEQYF
NA TRBD1 TRBJ1-1 TRBV7-2 TGTGCCAGCAGCTTATGGGAGGGGGCCTTGAACACTGAAGCTTTCTTT CASSLWEGALNTEAFF
NA NA TRBJ2-3 TRBV15 TGTGCCACCAGCAGAGGTGGGGTAGCGGATACGCAGTATTTT CATSRGGVADTQYF
NA NA TRBJ1-4 TRBV25-1 TGTGCCAGCAGGAGGGGGACGGCAAGTGAAAAACTGTTTTTT CASRRGTASEKLFF
NA NA TRBJ1-2 TRBV6-5 TGTGCCAGCAGTTACTCTTTGGGGTTTTCTCATGGCTACACCTTC CASSYSLGFSHGYTF
NA NA TRBJ1-2 TRBV5-1 TGCGCCAGCAGCTTGTTCTCCGCTATTCAGGGAGGGGGTGGCTACACCTTC CASSLFSAIQGGGGYTF
few NA TRBJ2-7 TRBV4-1 TGCGCCAGCAGCCGCACCCTAGCGAAAGGTTTGGGCGAGCAGTACTTC CASSRTLAKGLGEQYF
NA NA TRBJ2-3 TRBV5-1 TGCGCCAGCAGCTTAGGCAGGGGAATCACAGATACGCAGTATTTT CASSLGRGITDTQYF
NA NA TRBJ1-2 TRBV29-1 TGCAGCGTAGAATGGGGGCCATGGCGGGGACTCAACAACTATGGCTACACCTTC CSVEWGPWRGLNNYGYTF
NA NA TRBJ2-3 TRBV2 TGTGCCAGCAGTGAAGGAACGGATACGCAGTATTTT CASSEGTDTQYF
NA NA TRBJ1-1 TRBV14 TGTGCCAGCAGCCAGGGTAACTCGGGGAAGAACACTGAAGCTTTCTTT CASSQGNSGKNTEAFF
NA NA TRBJ2-7 TRBV11-2 TGTGCCAGCAGCTTGGGAGGTTCCTACGAGCAGTACTTC CASSLGGSYEQYF
NA NA TRBJ1-2 TRBV27 TGTGCCAGCTCCGGCAGACAACCAACAAACTCTAACTATGGCTACACCTTC CASSGRQPTNSNYGYTF
NA TRBD2 TRBJ2-3 TRBV6-5 TGTGCCAGCAGCACGGGGGGTTATCGGGCAGATACGCAGTATTTT CASSTGGYRADTQYF
NA NA TRBJ2-7 TRBV7-2 TGTGCCAGCAGCTTAGCGGCCTCCTACGAGCAGTACTTC CASSLAASYEQYF
NA NA TRBJ2-2 TRBV30 TGTGCCTGGAGTAGCGGGACAGGGAACACCGGGGAGCTGTTTTTT CAWSSGTGNTGELFF
once TRBD2 TRBJ2-7 TRBV30 TGTGCCTGGAGCCACCTTAGCGGGGGGCCTCGTGGCTTTGAGCAGTACTTC CAWSHLSGGPRGFEQYF
few NA TRBJ2-1 TRBV11-2 TGTGCCAGCAGCTTGTATACAGCTTACAATGAGCAGTTCTTC CASSLYTAYNEQFF
NA NA TRBJ2-6 TRBV7-2 TGTGCCAGCAGCGGGGAATCTGGGGCCAACGTCCTGACTTTC CASSGESGANVLTF
NA NA TRBJ1-4 TRBV15 TGTGCCACCAGCAGAGATTTGGGCAAGGATGAAAAACTGTTTTTT CATSRDLGKDEKLFF
NA NA TRBJ2-1 TRBV4-3 TGCGCCAGCAGCCAAGAGCCCCGACAGGCGAGCTCCTACAATGAGCAGTTCTTC CASSQEPRQASSYNEQFF
NA TRBD1 TRBJ1-6 TRBV6-6 TGTGCCAGCAGTTACAGACAGGGGAACTCACCCCTCCACTTT CASSYRQGNSPLHF
NA NA TRBJ1-2 TRBV4-3 TGCGCCAGCAGCCAAGCGCGGGAAGGGTATGGCTACACCTTC CASSQAREGYGYTF
NA NA TRBJ2-5 TRBV6-6 TGTGCCAGCAGTTCGGCTCAAGCGGGTGGGGAGACCCAGTACTTC CASSSAQAGGETQYF